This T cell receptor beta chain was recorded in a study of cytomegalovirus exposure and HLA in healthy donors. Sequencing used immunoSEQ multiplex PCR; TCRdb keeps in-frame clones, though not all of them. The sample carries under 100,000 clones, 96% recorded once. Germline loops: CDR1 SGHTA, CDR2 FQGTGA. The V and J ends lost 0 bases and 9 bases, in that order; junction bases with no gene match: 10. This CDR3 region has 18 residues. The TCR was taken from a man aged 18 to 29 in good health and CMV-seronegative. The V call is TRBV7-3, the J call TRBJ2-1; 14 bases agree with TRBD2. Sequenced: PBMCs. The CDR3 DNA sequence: TGTGCCAGCAGCTTAACGGGGACTAGCGGGAGTATTCACGGTGAGCAGTTCTTC. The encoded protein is CASSLTGTSGSIHGEQFF.